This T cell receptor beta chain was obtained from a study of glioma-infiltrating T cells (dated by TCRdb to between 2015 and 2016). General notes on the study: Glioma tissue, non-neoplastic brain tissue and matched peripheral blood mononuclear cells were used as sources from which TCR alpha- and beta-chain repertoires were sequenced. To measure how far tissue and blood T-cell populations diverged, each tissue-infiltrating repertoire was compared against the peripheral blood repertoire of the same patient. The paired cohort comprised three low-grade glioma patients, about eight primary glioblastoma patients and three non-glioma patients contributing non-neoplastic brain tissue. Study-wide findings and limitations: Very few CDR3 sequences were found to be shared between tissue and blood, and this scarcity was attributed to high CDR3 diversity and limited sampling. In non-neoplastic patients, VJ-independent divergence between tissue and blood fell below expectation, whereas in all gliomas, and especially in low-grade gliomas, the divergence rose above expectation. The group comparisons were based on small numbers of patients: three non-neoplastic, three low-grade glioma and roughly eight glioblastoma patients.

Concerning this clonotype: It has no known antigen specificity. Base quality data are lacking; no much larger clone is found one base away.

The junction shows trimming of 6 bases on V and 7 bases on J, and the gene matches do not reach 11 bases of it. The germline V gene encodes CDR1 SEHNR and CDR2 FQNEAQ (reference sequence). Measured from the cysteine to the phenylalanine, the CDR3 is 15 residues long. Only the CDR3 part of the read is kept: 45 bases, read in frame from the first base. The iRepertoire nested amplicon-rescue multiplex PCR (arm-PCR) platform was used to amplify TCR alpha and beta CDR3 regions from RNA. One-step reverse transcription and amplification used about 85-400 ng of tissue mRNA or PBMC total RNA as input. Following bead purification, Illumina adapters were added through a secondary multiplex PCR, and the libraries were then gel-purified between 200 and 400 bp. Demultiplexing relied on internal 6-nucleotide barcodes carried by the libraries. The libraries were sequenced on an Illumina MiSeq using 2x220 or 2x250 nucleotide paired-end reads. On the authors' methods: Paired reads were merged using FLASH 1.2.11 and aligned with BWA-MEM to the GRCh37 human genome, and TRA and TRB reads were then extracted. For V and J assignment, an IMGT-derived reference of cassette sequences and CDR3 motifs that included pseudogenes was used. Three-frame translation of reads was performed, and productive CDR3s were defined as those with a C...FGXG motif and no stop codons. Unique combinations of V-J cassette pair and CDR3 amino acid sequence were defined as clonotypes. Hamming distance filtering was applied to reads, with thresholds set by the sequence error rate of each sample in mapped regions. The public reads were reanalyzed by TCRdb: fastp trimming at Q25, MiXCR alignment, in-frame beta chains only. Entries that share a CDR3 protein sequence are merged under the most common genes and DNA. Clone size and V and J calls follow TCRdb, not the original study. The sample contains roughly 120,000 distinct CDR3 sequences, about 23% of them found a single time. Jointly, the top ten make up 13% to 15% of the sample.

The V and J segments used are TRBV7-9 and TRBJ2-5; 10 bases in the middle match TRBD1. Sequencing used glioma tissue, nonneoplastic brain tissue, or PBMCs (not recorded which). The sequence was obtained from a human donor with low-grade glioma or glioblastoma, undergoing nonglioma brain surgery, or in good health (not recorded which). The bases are TGTGCCAGCAGGAACCCGGGACAGGGGATGGGGACCCAGTACTTC. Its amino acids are CASRNPGQGMGTQYF.